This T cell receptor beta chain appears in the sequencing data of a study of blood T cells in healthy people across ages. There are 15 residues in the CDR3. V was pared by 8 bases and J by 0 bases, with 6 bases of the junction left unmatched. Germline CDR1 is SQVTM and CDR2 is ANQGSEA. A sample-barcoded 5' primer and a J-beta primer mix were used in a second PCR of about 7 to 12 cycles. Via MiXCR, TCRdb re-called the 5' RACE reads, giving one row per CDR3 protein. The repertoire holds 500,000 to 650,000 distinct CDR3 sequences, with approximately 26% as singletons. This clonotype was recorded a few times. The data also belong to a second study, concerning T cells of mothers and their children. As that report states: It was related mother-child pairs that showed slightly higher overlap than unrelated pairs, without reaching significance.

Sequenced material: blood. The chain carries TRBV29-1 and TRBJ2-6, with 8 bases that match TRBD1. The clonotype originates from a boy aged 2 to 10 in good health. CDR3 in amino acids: CSIGTGNSGANVLTF. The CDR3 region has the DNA TGCAGCATCGGGACAGGCAACTCTGGGGCCAACGTCCTGACTTTC.